The 25 T cell receptor beta chains presented below share a single source sample, sequenced in a study of T cells in Graves' hyperthyroidism and ophthalmopathy. RNA transcripts gave rise to amplified TCR beta CDR3 regions. Researchers ran a first-round RT-PCR on the TCR CDR3 using the HTBI primer set. TCRdb independently ran MiXCR on the multiplex PCR reads; one entry per CDR3 protein. The sample has some 440,000 distinct CDR3 sequences; more than 15% are singletons. Sequencing was performed on blood. The source is a woman between 18 and 29 years old with Graves' hyperthyroidism.

The chain combines TRBV7-3 with TRBJ2-2, with a possible D match to TRBD1 (6 bases). CDR3 length: 15 residues. The V end was cut by 5 bases, the J end by 7 bases, with 17 bases between. The germline V gene has CDR1 SGHTA and CDR2 FQGTGA. The CDR3 region is CASSPQGLTDGELFF. In DNA form, the CDR3 reads TGTGCCAGCAGCCCCCAGGGGCTAACCGACGGGGAGCTGTTTTTT.

This clonotype has a count of ten or more. The chain couples TRBV7-3 to TRBJ1-6, with TRBD1 as a possible D gene (6 bases). The germline V gene encodes CDR1 SGHTA and CDR2 FQGTGA. V lost 8 bases, J lost 10 bases, and 15 bases lay in between. The CDR3 is 13 amino acids. CDR3 in amino acids: CASSTGYRSPLHF. The CDR3 DNA reads TGTGCCAGCTCAACAGGGTATAGATCACCCCTCCACTTT.

This clonotype was seen repeatedly, ten times or more. This sequence joins TRBV9 and TRBJ1-2; no clear D. The CDR3 sequence is 15 residues long. Germline CDR1 and CDR2: SGDLS and YYNGEE. Trimming took off 0 bases at V and 6 bases at J, with 15 bases between the two ends. CDR3 sequence: CASSVGRETTHGYTF. CDR3 DNA sequence: TGTGCCAGCAGCGTAGGGCGGGAGACGACACATGGCTACACCTTC.

This clonotype was observed many times. The V and J genes are TRBV27 and TRBJ2-7, with D perhaps matching TRBD1 (6 bases). Trimming cost V 4 bases and J 0 bases, with 13 bases left between them. CDR1 is MNHEY, CDR2 SMNVEV, per germline (reference sequence). This CDR3 is built from 15 residues. This CDR3 is CASSYYRANSYEQYF. DNA for the CDR3: TGTGCCAGCAGTTACTACAGGGCCAACTCCTACGAGCAGTACTTC.

The chain has TRBV7-2 and TRBJ1-1; perhaps TRBD1 as D (6 bases). Trimming cost V 3 bases and J 1 base, with 12 bases left between them. This CDR3 has 15 amino acids. Germline values: CDR1 SGHTA, CDR2 FQGNSA. The CDR3 DNA reads as TGTGCCAGCAGCTTGTGGACAGCCGCGAACACTGAAGCTTTCTTT. This gives the protein CASSLWTAANTEAFF.

This sequence joins TRBV11-2 and TRBJ2-7, with 9 bases fitting TRBD2. Germline assignment: CDR1 SGHAT and CDR2 FQNNGV. After removal of 5 bases from V and 1 base from J, the junction contained 6 bases not matched to a gene. This CDR3 is built from 15 residues. Written as DNA, the CDR3 is TGTGCCAGCAGCATAGGACTAGCGAGGTCCTACGAGCAGTACTTC. Its translation is CASSIGLARSYEQYF. Variable domain in full (rest from reference TRBV11-2 and TRBJ2-7): EAGVAQSPRYKIIEKRQSVAFWCNPISGHATLYWYQQILGQGPKLLIQFQNNGVVDDSQLPKDRFSAERLKGVDSTLKIQPAKLEDSAVYLCASSIGLARSYEQYFGPGTRLTVT.

The table lists this clonotype with a few counts. V is TRBV6-1 and J is TRBJ2-3; TRBD1 agrees at 8 bases. This CDR3 has 15 amino acids. Looked up from germline, CDR1 is MNHNS and CDR2 is SASEGT. V was clipped by 3 bases and J by 6 bases; unmatched bases: 8. The CDR3 here is CASSEFRQGSDTQYF. The CDR3 DNA reads as TGTGCCAGCAGTGAGTTTAGACAGGGGTCCGATACGCAGTATTTT.

Many counts were recorded for this clonotype. V is TRBV12-3 or TRBV12-4 and J is TRBJ1-5; D unclear. The CDR3 totals 15 residues. V was clipped by 1 base and J by 5 bases, with 12 bases between them. The CDR3 region is CASSLGGFRDQPQHF. DNA of the CDR3: TGTGCCAGCAGTTTAGGTGGGTTTCGGGATCAGCCCCAGCATTTT.

This clonotype was observed many times. The chain has TRBV19 and TRBJ2-7, with TRBD1 matching over 11 bases. The germline gives CDR1 LNHDA, CDR2 SQIVND (reference sequence). The CDR3 has 12 amino acids. The J segment lost 5 bases and the V segment lost 8 bases, leaving 2 bases of the junction unmatched. Written as DNA, the CDR3 is TGTGCCAGTCGGACAGGGGGCAACGAGCAGTACTTC. It specifies CASRTGGNEQYF.

Many counts were recorded for this clonotype. The V and J genes are TRBV6-1 and TRBJ2-7; D is perhaps TRBD1 or TRBD2 (5 bases each). The germline V and J ends were trimmed by 1 base and 5 bases, with 9 bases remaining between them. CDR3 length equals 13 residues. Germline assignment: CDR1 MNHNS and CDR2 SASEGT. Here the CDR3 DNA reads TGTGCCAGCAGTGAAGGCTGGGGGAACGAGCAGTACTTC. Its protein is CASSEGWGNEQYF.

This clonotype occurred many times. The J gene is TRBJ2-3, the V gene TRBV3-1; D remains unclear. The CDR3 extends over 14 amino acids. CDR1 and CDR2 from the germline V gene are LGHDT and YNNKEL (reference sequence). The V gene lost 5 bases and the J gene lost 2 bases, with 11 bases spanning the gap. CDR3: CASSFGALTDTQYF. CDR3 DNA: TGTGCCAGCAGCTTCGGAGCCCTCACAGATACGCAGTATTTT.

This clonotype has at least ten counts. The rearrangement joins TRBV14 to TRBJ2-7, with 12 nucleotides matching TRBD2. Germline CDR1 and CDR2: SGHDN and FVKESK. The CDR3 is 15 amino acids. J gave up 4 bases and V 4 bases, and 5 bases lay outside the gene matches. The CDR3 loop reads CASSRLAGGRYEQYF. The CDR3, as DNA: TGTGCCAGCAGCCGTCTAGCGGGGGGGCGGTACGAGCAGTACTTC.

Many counts were recorded for this clonotype. This chain connects TRBV6-5 to TRBJ1-5; 7 bases agree with TRBD1. The junction had 5 bases not matched to a gene; V was cut back by 0 bases and J by 0 bases. This CDR3 contains 17 residues. CDR1 MNHEY and CDR2 SVGAGI come from the germline V gene. The CDR3 DNA sequence: TGTGCCAGCAGTTACTCGGGGGACAGTTTTAGCAATCAGCCCCAGCATTTT. It yields the protein CASSYSGDSFSNQPQHF.

This clonotype has a count of ten or more. The V gene is TRBV11-1, the J gene TRBJ2-5; D possibly corresponds to TRBD2 (6 bases). With 8 bases removed from V and 7 bases from J, the gap between germline ends came to 20 bases. Per germline, CDR1 SGHAT and CDR2 FQDESV (reference sequence). The CDR3 has 14 residues. The CDR3 DNA reads TGTGCCAGCGGGGCTGGGCGGGGTGAAGGGACCCAGTACTTC. Protein sequence: CASGAGRGEGTQYF.

This clonotype was found many times. The V gene is TRBV24-1, the J gene TRBJ1-4; D ambiguous. The V and J ends lost 2 bases and 0 bases respectively, with 9 bases between them. The CDR3 is made up of 16 amino acids. The V gene's germline CDR1 is KGHDR and CDR2 SFDVKD. The CDR3 protein is CATSDSRTATNEKLFF. Written as DNA, the CDR3 is TGTGCCACCAGTGATTCAAGGACGGCAACTAATGAAAAACTGTTTTTT.

The table lists this clonotype with many counts. The J gene is TRBJ1-5, the V gene TRBV7-2; TRBD1 matches 8 bases. Germline V gene lookup returns CDR1 SGHTA and CDR2 FQGNSA. The CDR3 spans 15 residues. J gave up 6 bases and V 5 bases, and 9 bases lay outside the gene matches. CDR3 protein: CASSPGGRGLQPQHF. CDR3 bases: TGTGCCAGCAGCCCTGGGGGCAGGGGGCTTCAGCCCCAGCATTTT.

The gene calls are TRBV5-6 and TRBJ1-1, with no clear D. Germline V gives CDR1 SGHDT, CDR2 YYEEEE. V was clipped by 2 bases and J by 7 bases, with 12 bases between them. The CDR3 spans 13 residues. The CDR3 region has the DNA TGTGCCAGCAGCTTCCCCGGGCCGAATGAAGCTTTCTTT. Its protein product is CASSFPGPNEAFF. The entire variable domain, with the rest obtained from reference TRBV5-6 and TRBJ1-1, is as follows: DAGVTQSPTHLIKTRGQQVTLRCSPKSGHDTVSWYQQALGQGPQFIFQYYEEEERQRGNFPDRFSGHQFPNYSSELNVNALLLGDSALYLCASSFPGPNEAFFGQGTRLTVV.

This clonotype has a count of ten or more. The gene calls are TRBV6-1 and TRBJ1-5; 7 nucleotides align to TRBD1. J lost 7 bases, V lost 5 bases, and 8 bases had no gene match. The CDR3 is 14 residues long. Per germline, CDR1 MNHNS and CDR2 SASEGT. The CDR3 reads CASSQWDRGQPQHF. The CDR3 region has the DNA TGTGCCAGCAGTCAATGGGACAGAGGCCAGCCCCAGCATTTT.

This clonotype was seen ten or more times. The V call is TRBV11-3, the J call TRBJ2-6; maybe TRBD1 (6 bases). V lost 4 bases to trimming and J lost 4 bases, with 11 bases between them. The CDR3 runs to 15 residues. The germline gives CDR1 SGHNT, CDR2 YENEEA. In DNA form, the CDR3 reads TGTGCCAGCAGCTCCAGGGGTTCCGGGGCCAACGTCCTGACTTTC. Protein sequence: CASSSRGSGANVLTF. Looking up the rest from reference TRBV11-3 and TRBJ2-6 gives the full variable domain: EAGVVQSPRYKIIEKKQPVAFWCNPISGHNTLYWYLQNLGQGPELLIRYENEEAVDDSQLPKDRFSAERLKGVDSTLKIQPAELGDSAVYLCASSSRGSGANVLTFGAGSRLTVL.

This clonotype occurred a few times. A much larger clone differs by one base, so this may be a read error. The chain employs TRBV15 and TRBJ1-2, with D maybe TRBD1 (6 bases). Trimming took off 1 base at V and 8 bases at J, with 14 bases between the two ends. From germline, CDR1 is LNHNV and CDR2 YYDKDF (reference sequence). The CDR3 extends over 14 amino acids. CDR3 nucleotide sequence: TGTGCCACCAGCAGAGGAGGGGGGGCGGGGGGCTACACCTTC. This codes for CATSRGGGAGGYTF.

The V and J genes are TRBV3-1 and TRBJ2-2; D assignment may be TRBD1 or TRBD2 (5 bases each). V was cut by 3 bases and J by 3 bases, with 14 bases left in between. Germline-derived CDR1 and CDR2 are LGHDT and YNNKEL (reference sequence). The CDR3 totals 16 residues. CDR3 amino acids: CASSHEGQRYTGELFF. The CDR3 DNA sequence: TGTGCCAGCAGCCATGAGGGGCAGCGTTACACCGGGGAGCTGTTTTTT.

In its sample, this clonotype was seen a few times. The chain uses TRBV7-2 and TRBJ1-1, with D tentatively TRBD1 (5 bases). Looked up from germline, CDR1 is SGHTA and CDR2 is FQGNSA. The V end lost 2 bases, the J end lost 1 base, and 14 bases lay between the germline ends. The CDR3 runs 16 residues. CDR3 in DNA: TGTGCCAGCAGCTTAAGGGAGGGTCAGGGGAACACTGAAGCTTTCTTT. The encoded protein is CASSLREGQGNTEAFF.

There are many counts of this clonotype. The J gene is TRBJ2-2, the V gene TRBV28; TRBD1 agrees at 8 bases. Germline lookup yields CDR1 MDHEN and CDR2 SYDVKM. Losses at the gene ends were 4 bases for V and 6 bases for J; bases not matched to a gene: 13. The CDR3 is 17 amino acids. The CDR3 reads CASSSPPEGQAPGELFF. The DNA for the CDR3 is TGTGCCAGCAGTTCCCCTCCGGAGGGACAGGCCCCCGGGGAGCTGTTTTTT.

This clonotype has a count of ten or more. The chain has TRBV30 and TRBJ1-3, with D unclear. This CDR3 has 13 amino acids. Per the germline V gene, CDR1 is GTSNPN and CDR2 is SVGIG (reference sequence). Between the trimmed V and J ends, which lost 2 bases and 3 bases, there was a span of 8 bases. In nucleotides, the CDR3 is TGTGCCTGGAGTACGGCCGGTGGAAACACCATATATTTT. Its protein product is CAWSTAGGNTIYF.

The sample holds many counts of this clonotype. The rearrangement uses TRBV18 and TRBJ2-5, with D possibly being TRBD1 (5 bases). From germline, CDR1 is KGHSH and CDR2 LQKENI. Deletions cut 3 bases from V and 5 bases from J, with 13 bases between. The CDR3 sequence is 14 residues long. The DNA of the CDR3 is TGTGCCAGCTCACCTTTGACAGTCCCCGAGACCCAGTACTTC. It specifies CASSPLTVPETQYF.